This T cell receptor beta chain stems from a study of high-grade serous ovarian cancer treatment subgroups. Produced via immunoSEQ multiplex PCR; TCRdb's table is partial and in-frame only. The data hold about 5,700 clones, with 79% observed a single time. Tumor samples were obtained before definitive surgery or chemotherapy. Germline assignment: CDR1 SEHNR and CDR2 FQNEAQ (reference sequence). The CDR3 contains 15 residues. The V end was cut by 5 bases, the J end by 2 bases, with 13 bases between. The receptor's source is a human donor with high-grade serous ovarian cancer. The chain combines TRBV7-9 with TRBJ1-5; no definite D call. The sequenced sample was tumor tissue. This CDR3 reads CASSPPDSGNQPQHF. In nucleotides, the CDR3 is TGTGCCAGCAGCCCCCCGGATTCTGGCAATCAGCCCCAGCATTTT. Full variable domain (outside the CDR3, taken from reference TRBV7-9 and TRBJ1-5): DTGVSQNPRHKITKRGQNVTFRCDPISEHNRLYWYRQTLGQGPEFLTYFQNEAQLEKSRLLSDRFSAERPKGSFSTLEIQRTEQGDSAMYLCASSPPDSGNQPQHFGDGTRLSIL.